This T cell receptor beta chain came from a study of cytomegalovirus exposure and HLA in healthy donors. General study findings and limits: A later analysis linked a missense variant in DCLRE1C to the trimming of TCR beta V and J genes.

The CDR3 runs to 14 residues. Trimming pared 6 bases from V and 1 base from J, leaving 13 bases between. The germline V gene has CDR1 SGHNT and CDR2 YYREEE (reference sequence). Primers included in the PCR were 60 Vbeta and 13 Jbeta primers. This table comes from immunoSEQ multiplex PCR, and its TCRdb copy is limited to in-frame clones, with some not included. The table includes roughly 130,000 clones, 70% to 90% detected once. This clone was recorded only once. Its antigen is still unknown. The sequencing sample was made of PBMCs. The V and J genes are TRBV5-4 and TRBJ1-1; no clear D gene. This receptor was obtained from a woman aged 40-49 years in good health and CMV-seronegative. CDR3 amino acids: CASTSGISNTEAFF. In DNA, the CDR3 is TGTGCCAGCACGTCCGGGATTTCGAACACTGAAGCTTTCTTT.